The rows below give T cell receptor beta chains drawn from one sample of a study of T cells expressing NK-cell markers. For each CDR3 protein, TCRdb gives one entry from its re-call of the 5' RACE reads, without DNA. The sample table includes roughly 380,000 distinct CDR3 sequences. Sample: blood T cells: a sorted CD56 or NKG2C T cell subset, CD4+ or CD8+ T cells, or bulk PBMC T cells (not recorded which). The receptors here all came from a man aged 18-69 years in good health. Both conserved end residues are part of each CDR3.

j_call	v_call	cdr3_aa
TRBJ2-5	TRBV24-1	CATSDLVQGRETQYF
TRBJ1-3	TRBV12-3/TRBV12-4	CASTRRQGGNTIYF
TRBJ2-5	TRBV5-1	CASSALTSGGGETQYF
TRBJ2-7	TRBV7-9	CASSSQWTSNNEQYF
TRBJ1-5	TRBV28	CASRNGAGASNQPQHF
TRBJ2-1	TRBV19	CASSGAGPNEQFF
TRBJ2-3	TRBV12-3/TRBV12-4	CASSFRDLSTDTQYF
TRBJ2-1	TRBV24-1	CATGLDDNEQFF
TRBJ1-4	TRBV20-1	CSASNPGQGDEKLFF
TRBJ1-2	TRBV28	CASTSKANYGYTF
TRBJ2-1	TRBV2	CASSEQWTGWIDNEQFF
TRBJ2-7	TRBV28	CASVGRTYEQYF
TRBJ2-7	TRBV3-1	CASTLGLSYEQYF
TRBJ2-5	TRBV2	CASSPRTGPETQYF
TRBJ1-6	TRBV3-1	CASSLWTGGRNRNSPLHF
TRBJ1-6	TRBV25-1	CASSDEGWDRASYNSPLHF
TRBJ2-6	TRBV19	CASSATSGVYSGANVLTF
TRBJ1-1	TRBV24-1	CATSERIGGQTDTEAFF
TRBJ2-7	TRBV12-3/TRBV12-4	CASNLAGRAYEQYF
TRBJ2-1	TRBV5-1	CASSSLQTLSYNEQFF
TRBJ1-6	TRBV5-1	CASSSEAGGNSPLHF
TRBJ1-5	TRBV4-2	CASSQGRNLQPQHF
TRBJ2-1	TRBV9	CASSANPHNEQFF
TRBJ2-4	TRBV12-3/TRBV12-4	CASSNGQGGLKNIQYF
TRBJ2-5	TRBV2	CASSLGPGLAGVKETQYF
TRBJ2-4	TRBV3-1	CASSQGDLLAKNIQYF
TRBJ1-1	TRBV20-1	CSAGKWNTEAFF
TRBJ2-1	TRBV15	CATSSGTGRSSSNEQFF
TRBJ1-4	TRBV15	CASSPGPGLTEKLFF
TRBJ1-4	TRBV28	CASSISNEKLFF
TRBJ2-3	TRBV7-2	CASSSQIAGMSTDTQYF
TRBJ2-3	TRBV5-1	CASSYLAGGTDTQYF
TRBJ1-6	TRBV7-8	CASSTEGRAQGSPLHF
TRBJ2-1	TRBV7-3	CASSPGLSSYNEQFF
TRBJ2-5	TRBV15	CATSSRREGETQYF
TRBJ2-3	TRBV15	CATSRDPSFSDTQYF
TRBJ2-1	TRBV18	CASSPPRGYGEQFF
TRBJ2-1	TRBV15	CATSRLAGGLANEQFF
TRBJ2-7	TRBV7-9	CASRPPGLSYEQYF
TRBJ2-1	TRBV5-1	CASSLDGAESYNEQFF
TRBJ2-7	TRBV6-1	CASSEGQGVVYEQYF
TRBJ2-7	TRBV21-1	CASSMGGTGINEQYF
TRBJ1-2	TRBV5-1	CASSLGTGTGVYGYTF
TRBJ2-5	TRBV4-2	CASSRYGGAQETQYF
TRBJ2-1	TRBV12-3/TRBV12-4	CASSSPLRGVSSEQFF
TRBJ1-1	TRBV6-1	CASVSRDWTEAFF
TRBJ1-3	TRBV20-1	CSARIGTGNTIYF
TRBJ1-1	TRBV6-1	CASSTNTLNTEAFF
TRBJ2-7	TRBV7-2	CASRRGRESSYEQYF
TRBJ2-7	TRBV21-1	CASSPPGGLVDEQYF
TRBJ2-1	TRBV29-1	CSAGRDRYNEQFF
TRBJ2-5	TRBV7-3	CASSRTRGLQETQYF
TRBJ1-6	TRBV3-1	CASSQNKNSPLHF
TRBJ2-5	TRBV6-5	CASSYTRISGGLGSQYF
TRBJ1-6	TRBV3-1	CASSQVEGGSPLHF